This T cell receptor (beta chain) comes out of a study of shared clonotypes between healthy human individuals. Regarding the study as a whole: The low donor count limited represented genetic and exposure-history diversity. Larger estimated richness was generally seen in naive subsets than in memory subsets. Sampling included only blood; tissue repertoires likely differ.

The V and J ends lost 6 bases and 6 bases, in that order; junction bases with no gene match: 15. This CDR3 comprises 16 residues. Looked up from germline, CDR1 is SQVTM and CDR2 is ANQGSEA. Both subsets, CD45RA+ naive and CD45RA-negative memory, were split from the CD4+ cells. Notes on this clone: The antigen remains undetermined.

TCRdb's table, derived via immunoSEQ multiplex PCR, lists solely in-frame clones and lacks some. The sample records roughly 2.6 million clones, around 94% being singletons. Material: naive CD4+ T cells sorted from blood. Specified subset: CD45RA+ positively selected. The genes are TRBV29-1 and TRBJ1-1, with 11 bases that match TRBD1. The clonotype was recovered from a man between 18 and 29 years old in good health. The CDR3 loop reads CSVSTGTGGLRSEAFF. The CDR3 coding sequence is TGCAGCGTCTCCACCGGGACAGGGGGTTTAAGATCTGAAGCTTTCTTT. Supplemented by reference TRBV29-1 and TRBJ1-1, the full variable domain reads SAVISQKPSRDICQRGTSLTIQCQVDSQVTMMFWYRQQPGQSLTLIATANQGSEATYESGFVIDKFPISRPNLTFSTLTVSNMSPEDSSIYLCSVSTGTGGLRSEAFFGQGTRLTVV.